The source of this T cell receptor beta chain is a study of T cell responses to AZD1222 COVID-19 vaccine. Whole-study findings and limits: The study found Spike-specific TCR breadth and depth rose after two AZD1222 doses.

Assay: immunoSEQ multiplex PCR; the TCRdb copy retains only in-frame clones and omits some. The sample contains 60,000 to 85,000 clones, roughly 84% of which appear only once. As concerns this clone: Its cognate antigen is unknown.

The ends lost 7 bases at V and 4 bases at J; junction bases unmatched: 8. The CDR3 consists of 14 residues. The V gene's germline CDR1 is ENHRY and CDR2 SYGVKD. The specimen comprised peripheral blood, sampled 28 days after the second AZD1222 dose. The chain is built from TRBV10-3 and TRBJ2-7, with TRBD2 matching 9 bases. The clonotype comes from an adult who received the AZD1222 COVID-19 vaccine. CDR3 in DNA: TGTGCCATCACACGCGTAGCGGGGGATTACGAGCAGTACTTC. Protein product: CAITRVAGDYEQYF.